A single TCR beta chain is shown here with its context. The target antigen is unknown. V lost 2 bases, J lost 1 base, and 15 bases stayed unmatched. CDR1 is GTSNPN and CDR2 is SVGIG in the germline V gene (reference sequence). The CDR3 totals 18 residues. The data are from a study of shared clonotypes between healthy human individuals. Study-wide background: Serving as donors were two women and three men, whose ages spanned 18 to 49. Study results and caveats: A handful of donors showed sharing of 4.5% to 6% of naive CD4 clonotypes.

TCRdb's copy holds only in-frame clones and misses some; the assay was immunoSEQ multiplex PCR. This sample yields roughly 1,500,000 clones, of which about 98% are seen a single time; approximately 0.45% belongs to the top ten. Sequenced sample: naive CD4+ T cells sorted from blood. Described subset: CD45RA+ positively selected. The chain couples TRBV30 to TRBJ2-7; 9 nucleotides align to TRBD1. The sequence was obtained from a man aged 25 to 40 in good health. The CDR3 protein is CAWSPLGPGDRESYEQYF. CDR3 nucleotide sequence: TGTGCCTGGAGTCCACTTGGCCCAGGGGACAGGGAATCCTACGAGCAGTACTTC.